A few counts support the clone carrying this T cell receptor beta chain. Its specificity is unknown. The assay was carried out at the deep level. Repertoires were generated with immunoSEQ multiplex PCR, while TCRdb's copy carries only in-frame clones and drops some. The sample shows about 520,000 clones, 78% of them seen only once. These data belong to a study of shared clonotypes between healthy human individuals. Donation came from healthy HIV-negative adults that had no recent acute infections or vaccinations. Whole-study results and caveats: How much donors shared clonotypes was expected to be affected by sequencing depth. With few donors, the genetic and exposure-history diversity represented was limited.

In germline, CDR1 is SGHNT, CDR2 YYREEE (reference sequence). The CDR3 contains 16 residues. V was shortened by 4 bases and J by 0 bases, with 13 bases between the two germline ends. The sequence derives from a middle-aged woman in good health. Some clones in this sample may be carry-over from other donors' samples. The V gene is TRBV5-4, the J gene TRBJ1-4; possibly TRBD1 for D (6 bases). What was sequenced was PBMCs. The DNA for the CDR3 is TGTGCCAGCAGCACCGGACAGCGCTCAACTAATGAAAAACTGTTTTTT. As protein: CASSTGQRSTNEKLFF.